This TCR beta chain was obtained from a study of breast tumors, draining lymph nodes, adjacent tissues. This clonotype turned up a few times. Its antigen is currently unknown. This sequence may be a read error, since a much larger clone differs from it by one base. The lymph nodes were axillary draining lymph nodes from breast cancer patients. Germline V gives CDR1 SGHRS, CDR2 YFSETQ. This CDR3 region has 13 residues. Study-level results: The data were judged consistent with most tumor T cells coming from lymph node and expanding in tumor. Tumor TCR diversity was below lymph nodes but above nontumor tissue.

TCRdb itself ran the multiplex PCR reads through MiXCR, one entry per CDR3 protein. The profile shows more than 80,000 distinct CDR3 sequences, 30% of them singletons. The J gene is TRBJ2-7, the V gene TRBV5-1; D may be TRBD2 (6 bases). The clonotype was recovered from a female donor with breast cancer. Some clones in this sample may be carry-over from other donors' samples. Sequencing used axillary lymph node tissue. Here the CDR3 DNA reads TGCGCCAGCAGAGCGGGTATGTCCTACGACCAGTACTTC. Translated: CASRAGMSYDQYF.